This T cell receptor beta chain was observed in a study of blood T cell repertoires in COVID-19. Study-level information: Sites in the United States, Italy and Spain provided acute and convalescent COVID-19 samples.

Per the original methods: Estimation of nucleated cell counts relied on the amplification of reference gene primers. Method: immunoSEQ multiplex PCR; TCRdb's copy keeps in-frame clones and lacks some. V, J and clone size are those of that table, while D and trimming were read from the DNA. This sample has 120,000 to 150,000 clones; almost 85% occur once, and the top ten carry roughly 3.4%. CDR1 is LNHDA, CDR2 SQIVND, per germline (reference sequence). The CDR3 runs 16 residues. V dropped 6 bases and J dropped 0 bases, with 18 bases sitting between them. The TCR originated in a woman aged 50 to 60 with acute COVID-19. Sequencing was done on a sample of PBMCs or T cells enriched from blood (not recorded which). The chain links TRBV19 to TRBJ2-7, with D possibly TRBD2 on 6 matching bases. CDR3 residues: CASSMGGKGSSYEQYF. Here the CDR3 DNA reads TGTGCCAGTAGCATGGGGGGAAAAGGTAGCTCCTACGAGCAGTACTTC.